Described below is a single TCR beta chain sequence and its context. This clonotype occurred many times. Its antigen target is currently unknown. The input lacks base qualities; no much larger clone sits a single base away. For CDR1 and CDR2, the germline V gene lists SGHTA and FQGNSA. Including cysteine and phenylalanine, the CDR3 has 15 amino acids. The retained sequence is limited to the CDR3, 45 bases, with the frame set at the first base. V loses 4 bases at its end and J loses 5 bases; junction bases beyond the gene matches: 8. The sample belongs to a study of molecular identifiers for immune sequencing clone quantification (dated by TCRdb to the late 2010s). Regarding the research as a whole: For a replicate experiment, RNA from roughly 20,000 or 100,000 naive CD8 T cells was divided into five aliquots, of which four were sequenced. This methods study benchmarked molecular-identifier clustering-based TCR repertoire sequencing (MIDCIRS) and TCR RNA copy counting, using CD8 T cells to do so.

General study outcomes and caveats: A single cell's worth of spiked-in Jurkat TCR RNA was reported detectable even among 900,000 to 1,000,000 naive CD8 T cells. Spiked-in Jurkat TCR RNA (roughly 10 copies' worth), which is not part of the donor repertoire, was contained in the naive libraries. When barcode sub-clustering was not used, chimeric consensus sequences inflated TCR diversity, with chimeras reaching as high as 47%. Identical TCR molecules sharing a barcode could cause highly expanded clone sizes to be underestimated. In CMV-specific effector cells, clones with more than 20 RNA copies contained over 99% of molecules, whereas in naive cells such clones contained under 1% of molecules. Roughly 3 recovered TCR RNA copies per cell were obtained by modeling, versus roughly 10 by digital PCR, implying a capture efficiency of 30% to 35%.

Naive CD8 T cell libraries were made from about 20,000 to 1,000,000 sorted cells using 10%, 30% or 50% of purified RNA. Naive CD8 T cells, defined as CD8+CD4-CCR7+CD45RA+, were FACS-sorted into RLT Plus buffer on a BD FACSAria II. Detection sensitivity was tested by spiking Jurkat RNA equal to over 8 TCR copies' worth into samples containing 20,000-1,000,000 naive CD8 T cells. Enrichment of CD8 T cells was done with RosetteSep CD8+ T Cell Enrichment Cocktail plus Ficoll-Paque, and ACK red cell lysis came afterward. The method behind the library was PCR. Reads for this sample came from an Illumina HiSeq 4000. Bulk TCR libraries were prepared as previously described, using TCR primers listed in Table S5. The Qiagen AllPrep DNA/RNA kit was used to purify total RNA. Before analysis, reads from multiple sequencing runs of one library were combined. As for how the authors treated the data: Reads were retained only if their TCR constant sequence matched exactly, and those retained reads were trimmed to 150 nt and grouped according to their 12-nt molecular barcodes. Within each barcode group, reads were sub-clustered at a 15% Levenshtein threshold, and quality-weighted consensus sequences were built per RNA molecule. Non-functional sequences were removed, as were lower-count sequences one edit away from another. On the basis of fitting two negative binomial distributions, barcode sub-clusters with fewer than 20% of the maximum read count were discarded. TCRdb trimmed the raw reads at Q25, called clones with MiXCR and kept productive beta chains. Rows with one shared CDR3 protein collapse into an entry with the most common genes and DNA. For this entry, the V and J calls and clone size follow TCRdb and not the study's own pipeline. Here the sample has about 640,000 distinct CDR3 sequences; nearly 20% occur a single time. Of the sample, around 0.9% is held by the ten largest clones.

Sequenced sample: naive CD8+ T cells from blood, with Jurkat cell RNA spiked in. What the cell subset or site label conveys for this sample: FACS-sorted CD8+CD4-CCR7+CD45RA+ naive T cells. The source is a human donor in good health. Some libraries in this study had Jurkat cell RNA spiked in. The rearrangement combines TRBV7-2 with TRBJ2-5; TRBD2 lines up with 9 middle nucleotides. The DNA reads as follows: TGTGCCAGCAGCTACTCCTTAGCGGGAGACGAGACCCAGTACTTC. Translated, this gives CASSYSLAGDETQYF.